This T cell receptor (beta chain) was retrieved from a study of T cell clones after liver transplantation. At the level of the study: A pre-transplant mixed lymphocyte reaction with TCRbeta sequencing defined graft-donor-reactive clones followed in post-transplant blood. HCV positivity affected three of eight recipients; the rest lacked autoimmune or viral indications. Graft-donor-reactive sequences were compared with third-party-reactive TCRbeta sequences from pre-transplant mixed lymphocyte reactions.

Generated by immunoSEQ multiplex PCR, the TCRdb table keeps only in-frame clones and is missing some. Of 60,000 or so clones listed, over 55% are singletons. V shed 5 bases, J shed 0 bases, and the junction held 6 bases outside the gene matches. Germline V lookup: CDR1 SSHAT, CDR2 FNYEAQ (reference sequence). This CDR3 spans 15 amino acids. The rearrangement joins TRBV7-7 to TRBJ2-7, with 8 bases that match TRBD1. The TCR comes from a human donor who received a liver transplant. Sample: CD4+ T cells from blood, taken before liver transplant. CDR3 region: CASSPRTGSSYEQYF. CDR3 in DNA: TGTGCCAGCAGCCCCCGGACAGGGAGCTCCTACGAGCAGTACTTC.